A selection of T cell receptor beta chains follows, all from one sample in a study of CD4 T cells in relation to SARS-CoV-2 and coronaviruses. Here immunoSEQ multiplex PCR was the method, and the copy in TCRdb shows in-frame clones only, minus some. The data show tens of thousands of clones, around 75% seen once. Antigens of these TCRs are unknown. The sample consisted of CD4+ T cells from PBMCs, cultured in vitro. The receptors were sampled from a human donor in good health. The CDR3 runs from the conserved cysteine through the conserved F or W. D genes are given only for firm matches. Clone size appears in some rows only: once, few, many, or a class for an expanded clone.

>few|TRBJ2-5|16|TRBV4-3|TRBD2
TGCGCCAGCAGCCAAGGAAGCGGGGGGCCTCAAGAGACCCAGTACTTC
CASSQGSGGPQETQYF
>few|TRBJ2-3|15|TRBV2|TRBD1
TGTGCCAGCAGGCTACAGGGGGAGAGCACAGATACGCAGTATTTT
CASRLQGESTDTQYF
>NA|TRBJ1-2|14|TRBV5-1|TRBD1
TGCGCCAGCAGCTGGGACAGGGGTGAGGATGGCTACACCTTC
CASSWDRGEDGYTF
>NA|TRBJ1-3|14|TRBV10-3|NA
TGTGCCATCAGTGAAGGCGGCATTGGAAACACCATATATTTT
CAISEGGIGNTIYF
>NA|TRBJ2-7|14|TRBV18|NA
TGTGCCAGCTCGGGGCTAGGACAGAACTACGAGCAGTACTTC
CASSGLGQNYEQYF
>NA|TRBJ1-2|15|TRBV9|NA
TGTGCCAGCAGCGTAGGGGGAAGAGCTAACTATGGCTACACCTTC
CASSVGGRANYGYTF
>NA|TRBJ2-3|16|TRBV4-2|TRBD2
TGTGCCAGCAGCCATTATAGCGGGGGCACCACAGATACGCAGTATTTT
CASSHYSGGTTDTQYF
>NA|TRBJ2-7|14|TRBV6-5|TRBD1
TGTGCCAGCAGTAGAGGACAGGGCTCCTACGAGCAGTACTTC
CASSRGQGSYEQYF
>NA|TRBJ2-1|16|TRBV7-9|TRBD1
TGTGCCAGCAGCTCGACAGGGTGGTCGTCTTACAATGAGCAGTTCTTC
CASSSTGWSSYNEQFF
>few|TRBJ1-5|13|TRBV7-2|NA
TGTGCCAGCAGCATCACGACCAATCAGCCCCAGCATTTT
CASSITTNQPQHF
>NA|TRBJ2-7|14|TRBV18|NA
TGTGCCAGCTCCCCAGGGGTTGGGGACTACGAGCAGTACTTC
CASSPGVGDYEQYF
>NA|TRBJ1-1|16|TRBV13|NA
TGTGCCAGCTCCCCTTCCGAGGGGCTCCCGCACACTGAAGCTTTCTTT
CASSPSEGLPHTEAFF
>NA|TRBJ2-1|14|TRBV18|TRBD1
TGTGCCAGCTCACAGGGGACAGGGGACAATGAGCAGTTCTTC
CASSQGTGDNEQFF
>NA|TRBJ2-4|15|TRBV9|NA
TGTGCCAGCAGCGCAGCCGGGACAGCCAAAAACATTCAGTACTTC
CASSAAGTAKNIQYF
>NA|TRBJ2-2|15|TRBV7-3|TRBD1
TGTGCCAGCAGCAAGCAGGGGGCGGGCACCGGGGAGCTGTTTTTT
CASSKQGAGTGELFF
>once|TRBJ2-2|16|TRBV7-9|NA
TGTGCCAGCAGCTTAGATTTAGCGGCGAACACCGGGGAGCTGTTTTTT
CASSLDLAANTGELFF
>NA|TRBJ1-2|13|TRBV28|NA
TGTGCCAGCCGGGTAGGGGGTGAGAATGGCTACACCTTC
CASRVGGENGYTF
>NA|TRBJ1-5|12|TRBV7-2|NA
TGTGCCAGCAGCTCCCCCAATCAGCCCCAGCATTTT
CASSSPNQPQHF
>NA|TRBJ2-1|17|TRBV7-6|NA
TGTGCCAGCAGCTTAGAGGCGTGGGGTGGGGGCTTGGGGGAGCAGTTCTTC
CASSLEAWGGGLGEQFF
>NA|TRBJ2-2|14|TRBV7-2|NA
TGTGCCAGCAGCACCCAGTGGGGAACCGGGGAGCTGTTTTTT
CASSTQWGTGELFF
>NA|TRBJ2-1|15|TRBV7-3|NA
TGTGCCAGCAGCCCCCAGCGCAGTGGAGTTAATGAGCAGTTCTTC
CASSPQRSGVNEQFF
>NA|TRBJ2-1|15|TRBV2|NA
TGTGCCAGCAGTGAGCGGGTGAGCTCCTACAATGAGCAGTTCTTC
CASSERVSSYNEQFF
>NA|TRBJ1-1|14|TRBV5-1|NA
TGCGCCAGCAGCTTGGGGCAGCGGAACACTGAAGCTTTCTTT
CASSLGQRNTEAFF
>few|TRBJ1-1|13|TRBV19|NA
TGTGCCAGTAGTATAGATGGTGGGGGATCAGCTTTCTTT
CASSIDGGGSAFF
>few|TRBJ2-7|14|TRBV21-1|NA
TGTGCCAGCAGCATCAGGGACAGTCCCTACGAGCAGTACTTC
CASSIRDSPYEQYF
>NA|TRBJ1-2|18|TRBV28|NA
TGTGCCAGCAGTAGCGGGGCCCAAGAGGCGCAAGCTAACTATGGCTACACCTTC
CASSSGAQEAQANYGYTF
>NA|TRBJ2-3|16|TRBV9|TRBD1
TGTGCCAGCAGCGTATCCGGGACAGGGAGTTCAGATACGCAGTATTTT
CASSVSGTGSSDTQYF
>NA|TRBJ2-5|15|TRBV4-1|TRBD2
TGCGCCAGCAGCCAAGCCCCTCTAGCGGGAGAGACCCAGTACTTC
CASSQAPLAGETQYF
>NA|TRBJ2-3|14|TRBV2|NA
TGTGCCAGCAGTGAAGTAGGAAGGTGGGATACGCAGTATTTT
CASSEVGRWDTQYF
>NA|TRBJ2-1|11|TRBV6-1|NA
TGTGCCAGCAGTGAGAGAGCCCTACAGTTCTTC
CASSERALQFF
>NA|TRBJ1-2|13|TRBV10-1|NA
TGCGCCAGCAGTCGGGACACCTACTATGGCTACACCTTC
CASSRDTYYGYTF
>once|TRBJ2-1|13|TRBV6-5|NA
TGTGCCAGCAGTTACTCCAGGGTGGGTGAGCAGTTCTTC
CASSYSRVGEQFF
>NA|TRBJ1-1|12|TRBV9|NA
TGTGCCAGCAGCGTAGACGGCTCTGAAGCTTTCTTT
CASSVDGSEAFF
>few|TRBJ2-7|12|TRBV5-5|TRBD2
TGTGCCAGCAGCTTTGAAGCGGGGGAGCAGTACTTC
CASSFEAGEQYF
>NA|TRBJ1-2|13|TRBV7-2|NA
TGTGCCAGCAGCTTCCAGGGGTCTGAGGGCTACACCTTC
CASSFQGSEGYTF
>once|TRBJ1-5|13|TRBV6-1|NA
TGTGCCAGCAGTGAAGTTAGCAATCAGCCCCAGCATTTT
CASSEVSNQPQHF
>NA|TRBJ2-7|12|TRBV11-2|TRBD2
TGTGCCAGCCGGGGGGACTCCTACGAGCAGTACTTC
CASRGDSYEQYF
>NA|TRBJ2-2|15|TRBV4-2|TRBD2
TGTGCCAGCAGCCCCCGGACTAGCGAGACCGGGGAGCTGTTTTTT
CASSPRTSETGELFF
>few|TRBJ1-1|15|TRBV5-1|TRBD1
TGCGCCAGCAGCCCGGCAACCGGGACAGCCGTTGAAGCTTTCTTT
CASSPATGTAVEAFF
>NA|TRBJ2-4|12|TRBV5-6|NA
TGTGCCAGCAGCTTGGGACAGAACATTCAGTACTTC
CASSLGQNIQYF
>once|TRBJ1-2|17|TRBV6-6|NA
TGTGCCAGCAGTCCCACCCCCCAGGGTCCAAGGAACTATGGCTACACCTTC
CASSPTPQGPRNYGYTF
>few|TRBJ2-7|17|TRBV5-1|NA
TGCGCCAGCAGCTTTTCCCCCACCGGGACCCCGGCCTACGAGCAGTACTTC
CASSFSPTGTPAYEQYF
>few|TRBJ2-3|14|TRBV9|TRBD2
TGTGCCAGCAGCGTCGGGACTAGCGGGAAAGTGCAGTATTTT
CASSVGTSGKVQYF
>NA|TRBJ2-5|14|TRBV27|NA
TGTGCCAGTAAGATGGGGGGGCACCAAGAGACCCAGTACTTC
CASKMGGHQETQYF
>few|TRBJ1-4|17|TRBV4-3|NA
TGCGCCAGCAGCCGCCGGCAGGCTACGACGGGCTATGAAAAACTGTTTTTT
CASSRRQATTGYEKLFF
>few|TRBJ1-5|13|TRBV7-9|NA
TGTGCCAGCAGCTTTGCCGGCCGGGGGACCCAGCATTTT
CASSFAGRGTQHF
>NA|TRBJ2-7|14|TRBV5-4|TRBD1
TGTGCCAGCAGCTCGAGGGGACAGTACTACGAGCAGTACTTC
CASSSRGQYYEQYF
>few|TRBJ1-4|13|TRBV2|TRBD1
TGTGCCAGCAGTTTACAGGGGGCTGAAAAACTGTTTTTT
CASSLQGAEKLFF
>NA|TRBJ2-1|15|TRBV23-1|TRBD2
TGCGCCAGCAGTAGACTAGCGGGAGTTGACAATGAGCAGTTCTTC
CASSRLAGVDNEQFF
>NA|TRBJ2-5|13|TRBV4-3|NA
TGCGCCAGCAGCCGCCTCCCCGGGGAGACCCAGTACTTC
CASSRLPGETQYF